Listed here is a single TCR beta chain. What it recognizes is unknown. The sample originates from a study of cytomegalovirus exposure and HLA in healthy donors. The wider study: There were about 85 million unique TCRs (from HLA-typed donors) in an early data release.

Study-wide results and caveats: It was taken for granted in presence/absence analyses that sequencing depth across donors was roughly uniform. Most observed TCR sequences were rare, whereas some public TCRs were detected in many donors.

Germline V lookup: CDR1 SGHRS, CDR2 YFSETQ. The V and J ends lost 2 bases and 0 bases respectively, with 9 bases between them. The CDR3 spans 14 residues. PCR amplification relied on 60 Vbeta primers (plus 13 Jbeta primers). Sequenced by immunoSEQ multiplex PCR; TCRdb stores in-frame clones only, minus some. The sample lists some 100,000 clones, 70% to 80% occurring once. What was sequenced was PBMCs. The TCR originated in a woman aged 18 to 35 in good health and CMV-seropositive. This chain joins TRBV5-1 and TRBJ2-7; D might be TRBD2 (5 bases). Here the CDR3 DNA reads TGCGCCAGCAGCTTCAGCGGAAGCTCCTACGAGCAGTACTTC. It is translated as CASSFSGSSYEQYF.